Below, 23 T cell receptor beta chains from the same sample are listed, as sequenced in a study of neurological immune-mediated disorders. TCRdb ran MiXCR on the 5' RACE reads and lists one entry per CDR3 protein. The table includes fewer than 30,000 distinct CDR3 sequences, more than 6% detected once. Sequencing used PBMCs. These receptors all come from a woman in her 40s in good health.

This clonotype has at least ten counts. V and J are TRBV20-1 and TRBJ2-5; no firm D call. The CDR3 loop spans 11 amino acids. Between the trimmed V and J ends, which lost 3 bases and 5 bases, there was a span of 7 bases. Per the germline V gene, CDR1 is DFQATT and CDR2 is SNEGSKA (reference sequence). This chain's CDR3 is CSARGAETQYF. CDR3 nucleotide sequence: TGCAGTGCTAGGGGTGCGGAGACCCAGTACTTC.

This clonotype was observed at least ten times. This chain uses TRBV6-6 with TRBJ1-5; 7 bases align to TRBD1. The CDR3 sequence is 16 residues long. Germline-derived CDR1 and CDR2 are MNHNY and SVGAGI (reference sequence). Germline trimming cut 0 bases from V and 3 bases from J; bases unmatched to any gene: 5. CDR3 DNA sequence: TGTGCCAGCAGTTACTCCCTGGACAGGACCAATCAGCCCCAGCATTTT. It specifies CASSYSLDRTNQPQHF.

This clonotype has at least ten counts. For the CDR3, the DNA is TGCGCCAGCAGCTATCGTGTGAACACTGAAGCTTTCTTT. Translating it yields CASSYRVNTEAFF. The genes are TRBV5-1 and TRBJ1-1; no clear D. The CDR3 spans 13 residues. Deletions cut 3 bases from V and 0 bases from J, with 6 bases between. CDR1 is SGHRS and CDR2 is YFSETQ in the germline V gene.

This clonotype was counted ten times or more. The chain employs TRBV7-2 and TRBJ2-5; D possibly corresponds to TRBD2 (6 bases). The CDR3 is 13 residues long. V shed 5 bases and J shed 3 bases, with 10 bases lying between them. The germline CDR1 and CDR2 sequences are SGHTA and FQGNSA. CDR3 DNA: TGTGCCAGCAGCCGCGGGGCTAAAGAGACCCAGTACTTC. Its translation: CASSRGAKETQYF.

This clonotype was seen ten or more times. This chain uses TRBV20-1 with TRBJ2-7; 10 bases match TRBD2. Germline-derived CDR1 and CDR2 are DFQATT and SNEGSKA (reference sequence). The CDR3 sequence is 15 residues long. V lost 3 bases, J lost 6 bases, and 11 bases stayed unmatched. The CDR3 DNA sequence: TGCAGTGCTAGGACCAATCTAGCGGGAGAACGCGAGCAGTACTTC. Translation gives CSARTNLAGEREQYF.

This clonotype was counted between two and nine times. The J gene is TRBJ1-2, the V gene TRBV20-1, with 7 bases matching TRBD1. Losses at the gene ends were 5 bases for V and 4 bases for J; bases not matched to a gene: 13. CDR1 and CDR2 from the germline V gene are DFQATT and SNEGSKA (reference sequence). The CDR3 runs 15 residues. The CDR3 nucleotides read TGCAGTGCTCCGGGGGACAGACACTTTGGCTATGGCTACACCTTC. It yields the protein CSAPGDRHFGYGYTF.

This clonotype occurred many times. This chain links TRBV7-2 with TRBJ1-3; possible D gene TRBD1, 5 bases. The CDR3 has 14 amino acids. The germline V and J ends were trimmed by 6 bases and 9 bases, with 18 bases remaining between them. Looked up from germline, CDR1 is SGHTA and CDR2 is FQGNSA. The CDR3 DNA reads TGTGCCAGCAGGCCCACAGGCGCTGGGAGCACCATATATTTT. Its protein is CASRPTGAGSTIYF.

This clonotype came up many times. The chain uses TRBV28 and TRBJ2-7; D call uncertain. Trimming took off 3 bases at V and 0 bases at J, with 12 bases between the two ends. This CDR3 comprises 15 residues. Per germline, CDR1 MDHEN and CDR2 SYDVKM. CDR3 protein: CASSLGSALSYEQYF. The CDR3 coding sequence is TGTGCCAGCAGTTTGGGTTCGGCACTCTCCTACGAGCAGTACTTC.

This clonotype was observed at least ten times. The rearrangement joins TRBV6-5 to TRBJ1-2; D possibly corresponds to TRBD1 (5 bases). The CDR3 is 15 amino acids. V lost 0 bases and J lost 10, with 18 bases in between. Germline CDR1 is MNHEY and CDR2 is SVGAGI. The CDR3 loop is CASSYSQGIGGDYTF. CDR3 coding DNA: TGTGCCAGCAGTTACTCCCAGGGAATTGGTGGGGACTACACCTTC.

This clonotype has at least ten counts. The V call is TRBV5-1, the J call TRBJ2-1; D tentatively fits TRBD1 or TRBD2 (6 bases each). This CDR3 has 16 residues. V was cut by 0 bases and J by 8 bases, with 18 bases left in between. The germline CDR1 and CDR2 sequences are SGHRS and YFSETQ. This CDR3 is CASSLGPQGLSDEQFF. The CDR3 bases are TGCGCCAGCAGCTTGGGCCCACAGGGACTGTCCGATGAGCAGTTCTTC.

This clonotype was seen many times. The chain couples TRBV5-1 to TRBJ2-1, with 7 bases lining up with TRBD1. The germline CDR1 and CDR2 sequences are SGHRS and YFSETQ. The CDR3 totals 16 residues. V gave up 1 base and J gave up 6 bases; unmatched junction bases: 10. CDR3 loop: CASSLPSEGGSNEQFF. CDR3 DNA sequence: TGCGCCAGCAGCTTGCCGTCCGAAGGGGGCTCCAATGAGCAGTTCTTC.

This clonotype has at least ten counts. The chain links TRBV7-2 to TRBJ2-1, with a tentative D call TRBD1 (6 bases). The CDR3 has 14 residues. Germline V gene lookup returns CDR1 SGHTA and CDR2 FQGNSA. The V end lost 1 base, the J end lost 9 bases, and 13 bases lay between the germline ends. The CDR3 nucleotides are TGTGCCAGCAGCTTAGGATTAACACAGGGTGAGCAGTTCTTC. It is translated as CASSLGLTQGEQFF.

As for this clonotype: Because the CDR3's place on the DNA is in doubt, the DNA is left out and the CDR3 is given as listed by TCRdb. The chain has TRBV7-8 and TRBJ1-4; the table assigns TRBD1, which was not confirmed against the DNA. Both ends counted, the CDR3 spans 21 residues. Germline V gene data show CDR1 as SGHVS and CDR2 as FQNEAQ. The CDR3 sequence: CASSFYICSARGLGGWEKLFF.

This clonotype is classed as medium-sized. The chain recombines TRBV5-1 with TRBJ2-5; TRBD1 matches 8 bases. The CDR3 length is 14 residues. Per germline, CDR1 SGHRS and CDR2 YFSETQ. Trimming at V came to 7 bases and at J to 1 base, leaving 6 bases not matched to a gene. The CDR3 loop reads CASRFGQGQETQYF. The CDR3 DNA is TGCGCCAGCCGATTCGGACAGGGCCAAGAGACCCAGTACTTC.

This clonotype was seen at least ten times. The CDR3 region is CASSAPNTGELFF. DNA of the CDR3: TGCGCCAGCAGCGCACCGAACACCGGGGAGCTGTTTTTT. This chain links TRBV5-1 with TRBJ2-2; no clear D gene. V shed 4 bases and J shed 0 bases, with 4 bases lying between them. The length of the CDR3 is 13 residues. Germline V gene lookup returns CDR1 SGHRS and CDR2 YFSETQ.

Relative to its sample, this clonotype is medium-sized. V is TRBV15 and J is TRBJ2-2; D ambiguous. Trimming removed 1 base from V and 2 bases from J, with 11 bases in between. The CDR3 runs to 16 residues. Looked up from germline, CDR1 is LNHNV and CDR2 is YYDKDF (reference sequence). The CDR3 protein is CATSRGAQLNTGELFF. DNA of the CDR3: TGTGCCACCAGCAGAGGTGCACAACTAAACACCGGGGAGCTGTTTTTT.

This clonotype was recorded at least ten times. The CDR3 nucleotides read TGCAGTGCTAGAGAGGCTAGCGGCAGCTCCTACAATGAGCAGTTCTTC. It encodes CSAREASGSSYNEQFF. This chain connects TRBV20-1 to TRBJ2-1; TRBD2 agrees at 7 bases. Germline trimming cut 0 bases from V and 0 bases from J; bases unmatched to any gene: 5. The CDR3 consists of 16 residues. Germline V gene lookup returns CDR1 DFQATT and CDR2 SNEGSKA (reference sequence).

This clonotype came up many times. The CDR3 nucleotides read TGCGCCAGCAGCCAAGAGGGACTTATCTACAATGAGCAGTTCTTC. It codes for CASSQEGLIYNEQFF. The chain recombines TRBV4-1 with TRBJ2-1; possible D gene TRBD2, 6 bases. Germline CDR1 reads MGHRA; CDR2 reads YSYEKL. This CDR3 is 15 amino acids long. V dropped 0 bases and J dropped 3 bases, with 9 bases sitting between them.

This clonotype has a count of ten or more. V is TRBV7-2 and J is TRBJ2-3; 15 nucleotides match TRBD2. V trimming: 4 bases; J trimming: 7 bases; junction bases outside the gene matches: 15. Germline assignment: CDR1 SGHTA and CDR2 FQGNSA. This CDR3 spans 19 amino acids. Written as DNA, the CDR3 is TGTGCCAGCAGCTCGGATGGACTAGCGGGAGGGCTAAAACCATATACGCAGTATTTT. This gives the protein CASSSDGLAGGLKPYTQYF.

This clonotype has a count of ten or more. The V gene is TRBV16, the J gene TRBJ2-7; D unclear. Per the germline V gene, CDR1 is KGHSY and CDR2 is FQNENV. V lost 1 base and J lost 3, with 16 bases in between. This CDR3 region has 16 residues. The DNA for the CDR3 is TGTGCCAGCAGCCAATATCTGGCAGAAGAATTCTACGAGCAGTACTTC. As protein: CASSQYLAEEFYEQYF.

This clonotype is classed as medium-sized. The chain couples TRBV7-6 to TRBJ1-4; D is possibly TRBD1 (5 bases). The CDR3 consists of 15 residues. From germline, CDR1 is SGHVS and CDR2 FNYEAQ. V lost 1 base to trimming and J lost 9 bases, with 15 bases between them. DNA of the CDR3: TGTGCCAGCAGCTTAGAGCTCGGACACGCCCAAAAACTGTTTTTT. Protein: CASSLELGHAQKLFF.

This clonotype was found many times. This chain joins TRBV3-1 and TRBJ2-1; 11 bases are a match to TRBD2. The CDR3 is 16 residues long. Per the germline V gene, CDR1 is LGHDT and CDR2 is YNNKEL (reference sequence). The V gene end was trimmed by 4 bases and the J gene end by 4 bases; junction bases not matched to a gene: 6. The CDR3 DNA reads as TGTGCCAGCAGCCGGAGGACTAGCGGGCCGTACAATGAGCAGTTCTTC. This translates into CASSRRTSGPYNEQFF.

By sample share, this clonotype is medium-sized. This chain connects TRBV20-1 to TRBJ2-5, with D maybe TRBD1 (5 bases). CDR1 and CDR2 (germline): DFQATT, SNEGSKA (reference sequence). The CDR3 extends over 13 amino acids. Trimming took 2 bases from V and 9 from J, leaving 16 bases between them. The CDR3 DNA reads as TGCAGTGCTAGACCTGGGGCAGCTGGTGCCCAGTACTTC. Translation gives CSARPGAAGAQYF.